This paragraph covers one T cell receptor (beta chain) sequence. This clonotype came up many times. The target of this receptor is not known. There are no base qualities to consult, and no much larger clone falls within one base. Receptor amplification or capture employed PCR. Sequencing took place on an Illumina HiSeq 2500. TCR library preparation used molecular barcoding, with unique molecular identifiers applied to normalize quantification of the TCRbeta repertoire. TCRdb cleaned the public reads at Q25 with fastp, built clones with MiXCR and kept in-frame beta chains. Each entry merges the rows of one CDR3 protein and shows their most common DNA and genes. In this sample the table shows a few hundred thousand distinct CDR3 sequences, around 8.9% of which occur a single time. Around 5.1% of the sample is in the top ten clones. The data derive from a study of T-cell reconstitution after alpha-beta-depleted transplantation in children (dated by TCRdb to the mid-2010s). Study-wide context: Using TCR repertoire profiling, the study followed T-cell immune reconstitution in a quantitative way in children after TCRalphabeta/CD19-depleted allogeneic hematopoietic cell transplantation.

The V and J ends are trimmed by 6 bases and 1 base, leaving 10 bases between them. The CDR3, from cysteine to phenylalanine, totals 13 residues. The sequence is cut down to CDR3 DNA, 39 bases in frame from base 1. CDR1 and CDR2, per the germline V gene, are SGHRS and YFSETQ. The material was PBMCs from the stem cell graft donor, obtained from the stem cell graft. The chain is encoded by TRBV5-1 joined to TRBJ1-1; matching of 5 bases hints at TRBD1 as the D gene. This clonotype originated in a human donor who donated a stem cell graft to a child with SCID. This receptor carries the CDR3 CASKVRENTEAFF. The DNA is as follows: TGCGCCAGCAAAGTCAGGGAGAACACTGAAGCTTTCTTT.